The entry below describes one TCR beta chain. Its cognate antigen is unknown. Trimming took off 3 bases at V and 7 bases at J, with 16 bases between the two ends. The CDR3 spans 15 residues. Germline CDR1 and CDR2: MDHEN and SYDVKM. Unique molecular identifiers were incorporated when the TCRbeta library was constructed. TCRdb re-called the PCR reads with MiXCR, one entry per CDR3 protein. The profile covers about 210,000 distinct CDR3 sequences, with approximately 15% appearing a single time and about 41% taken by the ten largest. This specimen belongs to a study of T-cell reconstitution after alpha-beta-depleted transplantation in children. General observations from the study: Surviving recipient cells, namely T cells and thymic progenitors, were the source of high day-60 TCRbeta diversity in some patients. T-cell numbers and diversity one year post-transplant derived largely from freshly generated T cells.

The sequencing used PBMCs, mostly from graft donor cells, collected 360 days after TCRalphabeta/CD19-depleted stem cell transplant. The source of this sequence is a male patient between 2 and 10 years old who had a stem cell transplant for acute lymphoblastic leukemia, so the T cells may come from the graft donor. The genes are TRBV28 and TRBJ2-1; D is perhaps TRBD2 (6 bases). The chain's CDR3 is CASSFEGLYLNEQFF. The CDR3 bases are TGTGCCAGCAGTTTTGAGGGACTCTACTTAAATGAGCAGTTCTTC.